The T cell receptor beta chain described here comes from a study of patients and donors after allogeneic stem cell transplantation. V dropped 2 bases and J dropped 1 base, with 11 bases sitting between them. This CDR3 is built from 15 residues. Germline assignment: CDR1 LNHDA and CDR2 SQIVND (reference sequence). Each CDR3 protein is one row after TCRdb ran MiXCR on the RT-PCR reads. This sample has about 200,000 distinct CDR3 sequences, with about 38% found just once. Input material: blood, either unsorted or a sorted T cell fraction (not recorded which). The source is a human donor who was either an allogeneic HSCT recipient or a stem cell or donor lymphocyte infusion donor (not recorded which). It is not recorded whose cells these are; they may come from a transplant donor. The V and J genes are TRBV19 and TRBJ1-1; D gene unclear. The CDR3 region is CASSILHTQNTEAFF. Written as DNA, the CDR3 is TGTGCCAGTAGTATACTCCATACACAGAACACTGAAGCTTTCTTT.